The 23 T cell receptor beta chains given below trace back to one sample, sequenced in a study of blood T cell repertoires in COVID-19. Clones were read by immunoSEQ multiplex PCR, and TCRdb kept only the in-frame ones, dropping some. The sample lists under 300,000 clones, 81% occurring once. The material sequenced was peripheral blood. These receptors were collected from an older woman with active or convalescent COVID-19.

This chain links TRBV11-2 with TRBJ1-4, with TRBD1 as a possible D gene (5 bases). CDR1 and CDR2 (germline): SGHAT, FQNNGV. V was shortened by 1 base and J by 6 bases, with 18 bases between the two germline ends. The CDR3 runs to 17 residues. CDR3 DNA: TGTGCCAGCAGCTTAGGTTGGTGGGGCCACGAGGATGAAAAACTGTTTTTT. Encoded protein: CASSLGWWGHEDEKLFF.

V gene TRBV4-3 combines with J gene TRBJ2-2; TRBD1 aligns across 7 bases. V lost 0 bases and J lost 0; bases outside the gene matches: 1. Germline V lookup: CDR1 LGHNA, CDR2 YSLEER. This CDR3 has 16 amino acids. The CDR3 coding sequence is TGCGCCAGCAGCCAAGATGGGACAGCGAACACCGGGGAGCTGTTTTTT. It yields the protein CASSQDGTANTGELFF.

The rearrangement uses TRBV5-1 and TRBJ2-5; perhaps TRBD1 as D (8 bases). V was pared by 4 bases and J by 4 bases, with 17 bases between. CDR3 length equals 15 residues. Germline assignment: CDR1 SGHRS and CDR2 YFSETQ. The CDR3 here is CASSPQTGEGETQYF. The CDR3 nucleotides are TGCGCCAGCAGCCCCCAGACAGGGGAGGGAGAGACCCAGTACTTC.

CDR3 sequence: CASSLRSGGATGELFF. The CDR3 nucleotides are TGCGCCAGCAGCTTGCGGAGCGGGGGGGCCACCGGGGAGCTGTTTTTT. The chain recombines TRBV5-1 with TRBJ2-2, with 10 bases matching TRBD2. The V gene's germline CDR1 is SGHRS and CDR2 YFSETQ. The V segment lost 1 base and the J segment 4 bases; nucleotides outside the gene matches: 4. The CDR3 length is 16 residues. Filled out from reference TRBV5-1 and TRBJ2-2, the complete variable domain reads KAGVTQTPRYLIKTRGQQVTLSCSPISGHRSVSWYQQTPGQGLQFLFEYFSETQRNKGNFPGRFSGRQFSNSRSEMNVSTLELGDSALYLCASSLRSGGATGELFFGEGSRLTVL.

This clone was picked up a small number of times. The chain combines TRBV4-3 with TRBJ2-1; D gene ambiguous. CDR3 length equals 13 residues. Germline V gene lookup returns CDR1 LGHNA and CDR2 YSLEER. The V gene lost 0 bases and the J gene lost 5 bases, with 5 bases spanning the gap. The CDR3 nucleotides are TGCGCCAGCAGCCAAGATCAGGACAATGAGCAGTTCTTC. Translating it yields CASSQDQDNEQFF.

The chain employs TRBV7-6 and TRBJ1-1; 9 positions agree with TRBD1. Looked up from germline, CDR1 is SGHVS and CDR2 is FNYEAQ. CDR3 length: 15 residues. Losses at the gene ends were 4 bases for V and 0 bases for J; bases not matched to a gene: 3. CDR3 in amino acids: CASSSGTGLNTEAFF. CDR3 in DNA: TGTGCCAGCAGCTCCGGGACAGGGCTGAACACTGAAGCTTTCTTT.

The rearrangement joins TRBV5-4 to TRBJ2-5, with no clear D. This CDR3 contains 15 residues. In germline, CDR1 is SGHNT, CDR2 YYREEE (reference sequence). The V gene lost 3 bases and the J gene lost 2 bases, with 14 bases spanning the gap. The chain's CDR3 is CASSSNHGFQETQYF. CDR3 nucleotides: TGTGCCAGCAGCTCCAACCACGGGTTTCAAGAGACCCAGTACTTC.

CDR3 sequence reads: CAISERTGANSPLHF. The CDR3 DNA follows: TGTGCCATCAGTGAGCGGACAGGGGCTAATTCACCCCTCCACTTT. The J gene is TRBJ1-6, the V gene TRBV10-3; 9 bases match TRBD1. The J segment lost 6 bases and the V segment lost 2 bases, leaving 2 bases of the junction unmatched. Germline V gene sequence: CDR1 ENHRY, CDR2 SYGVKD. The length of the CDR3 is 15 residues.

On this clone itself: The sample holds other DNA sequences that translate to the same CDR3. The chain carries TRBV3-1 (or the pseudogene TRBV3-2) and TRBJ2-7; possibly TRBD2 for D (5 bases). V was trimmed by 2 bases and J by 2 bases, leaving 7 bases between them. CDR1 is LGHDT and CDR2 is YNNKEL in the germline V gene (reference sequence). The CDR3 spans 13 residues. The CDR3 DNA reads TGTGCCAGCAGCCAACCGGGAACCTACGAGCAGTACTTC. Encoded protein: CASSQPGTYEQYF.

V is TRBV11-3 and J is TRBJ2-5; TRBD2 matches at 9 bases. The CDR3 covers 16 residues. V lost 0 bases and J lost 5; bases outside the gene matches: 7. Germline V gives CDR1 SGHNT, CDR2 YENEEA. CDR3 sequence reads: CASSLDWRGGAETQYF. CDR3 sequence (DNA): TGTGCCAGCAGCTTAGATTGGCGCGGGGGGGCGGAGACCCAGTACTTC.

The rearrangement uses TRBV7-8 and TRBJ1-4; D is uncertain. Trimming took off 5 bases at V and 8 bases at J, with 21 bases between the two ends. Germline-derived CDR1 and CDR2 are SGHVS and FQNEAQ. This CDR3 contains 16 residues. CDR3 sequence reads: CASSPSRLTRGEKLFF. The CDR3 DNA follows: TGTGCCAGCAGCCCAAGTAGACTGACCCGTGGCGAAAAACTGTTTTTT.

The chain recombines TRBV27 with TRBJ1-2; possible D gene TRBD1, 6 bases. The germline gives CDR1 MNHEY, CDR2 SMNVEV (reference sequence). The CDR3 has 13 amino acids. The V and J ends lost 4 bases and 2 bases respectively, with 8 bases between them. CDR3: CASSSGTNYGYTF. The CDR3, as DNA: TGTGCCAGCAGTTCCGGGACAAACTATGGCTACACCTTC.

J is TRBJ2-1 and V is TRBV6-5; 11 bases line up with TRBD1. The CDR3 totals 15 residues. Germline-derived CDR1 and CDR2 are MNHEY and SVGAGI. V shed 5 bases, J shed 7 bases, and the junction held 7 bases outside the gene matches. CDR3 in DNA: TGTGCCAGCAGTAGGACAGGGGGCGCTCGGAATGAGCAGTTCTTC. It codes for CASSRTGGARNEQFF.

The J gene is TRBJ1-2, the V gene TRBV9; unclear D gene. The CDR3 covers 16 residues. Trimming left V 0 bases short and J 8 bases short, with 20 bases between. Germline CDR1 is SGDLS and CDR2 is YYNGEE. The CDR3 is CASSVVDNPWAGGYTF. The CDR3 DNA reads TGTGCCAGCAGCGTAGTCGACAATCCCTGGGCGGGGGGCTACACCTTC. Looking up the rest from reference TRBV9 and TRBJ1-2 gives the full variable domain: DSGVTQTPKHLITATGQRVTLRCSPRSGDLSVYWYQQSLDQGLQFLIQYYNGEERAKGNILERFSAQQFPDLHSELNLSSLELGDSALYFCASSVVDNPWAGGYTFGSGTRLTVV.

The rearrangement uses TRBV13 and TRBJ2-1; 7 bases line up with TRBD1. V trimming: 2 bases; J trimming: 1 base; junction bases outside the gene matches: 2. CDR3 length: 15 amino acids. Germline CDR1 PRHDT, CDR2 FYEKMQ (reference sequence). CDR3 sequence: CASSLRQGSYNEQFF. CDR3 DNA: TGTGCCAGCAGCTTAAGACAGGGTTCCTACAATGAGCAGTTCTTC. The variable domain in full, with the rest retrieved from reference TRBV13 and TRBJ2-1, is AAGVIQSPRHLIKEKRETATLKCYPIPRHDTVYWYQQGPGQDPQFLISFYEKMQSDKGSIPDRFSAQQFSDYHSELNMSSLELGDSALYFCASSLRQGSYNEQFFGPGTRLTVL.

The rearrangement links TRBV25-1 to TRBJ1-1; TRBD1 is a possible D gene (6 bases). V was trimmed by 2 bases and J by 3 bases, leaving 10 bases between them. This CDR3 contains 14 residues. Germline V gene lookup returns CDR1 MGHDK and CDR2 SYGVNS. CDR3 nucleotides: TGTGCCAGCAGTGAAACAGGGTTCGACACTGAAGCTTTCTTT. As protein: CASSETGFDTEAFF. Full variable domain (remainder filled in from reference TRBV25-1 and TRBJ1-1): EADIYQTPRYLVIGTGKKITLECSQTMGHDKMYWYQQDPGMELHLIHYSYGVNSTEKGDLSSESTVSRIRTEHFPLTLESARPSHTSQYLCASSETGFDTEAFFGQGTRLTVV.

This clone was seen repeatedly, ten times or more. The gene calls are TRBV3-1 (or the pseudogene TRBV3-2) and TRBJ2-2, with 7 positions matching TRBD1. Germline V CDR1 and CDR2: LGHDT, YNNKEL (reference sequence). The CDR3 runs to 14 residues. V was clipped by 3 bases and J by 7 bases; unmatched bases: 5. The CDR3 nucleotides are TGTGCCAGCAGCCACCGAGGGGGCGGCGGGGAGCTGTTTTTT. As protein: CASSHRGGGGELFF.

V gene TRBV10-1 combines with J gene TRBJ2-7, with 12 bases identical to TRBD2. V gave up 3 bases and J gave up 5 bases; unmatched junction bases: 5. The CDR3 spans 15 residues. Germline CDR1 is WNHNN and CDR2 is SYGVQD (reference sequence). In DNA form, the CDR3 reads TGCGCCAGCAGTGAAGCTAGCGGGGGGGTTGACGAGCAGTACTTC. This sequence encodes CASSEASGGVDEQYF.

CDR3 amino acids: CASSPSGGALYEQFF. CDR3 nucleotides: TGTGCCAGCAGCCCGAGCGGGGGGGCCCTCTATGAGCAGTTCTTC. The chain links TRBV7-2 to TRBJ2-1; 10 nucleotides match TRBD2. Looked up from germline, CDR1 is SGHTA and CDR2 is FQGNSA. J was trimmed by 8 bases and V by 5 bases; bases with no gene match: 9. CDR3 size: 15 residues.

The chain combines TRBV7-3 with TRBJ2-3, with TRBD2 matching 10 bases. The CDR3 is 16 amino acids. CDR1 and CDR2 from the germline V gene are SGHTA and FQGTGA. The junction had 4 bases not matched to a gene; V was cut back by 0 bases and J by 4 bases. The CDR3 nucleotides are TGTGCCAGCAGCTTAACTAGCGGGGGGACGCCAGATACGCAGTATTTT. It encodes CASSLTSGGTPDTQYF.

This chain connects TRBV11-2 to TRBJ1-3, with D maybe TRBD1 (6 bases). Trimming stripped 3 bases from V and 5 bases from J, with 14 bases between. The CDR3 has 15 residues. Per the germline V gene, CDR1 is SGHAT and CDR2 is FQNNGV. The CDR3, as DNA: TGTGCCAGCAGCTTCTATCAGGGGATAAGAAACACCATATATTTT. Encoded protein: CASSFYQGIRNTIYF.

This clone appeared once. The chain recombines TRBV5-1 with TRBJ2-5; maybe TRBD2 (5 bases). Germline-derived CDR1 and CDR2 are SGHRS and YFSETQ. The CDR3 contains 14 residues. V was cut by 7 bases and J by 5 bases, with 18 bases left in between. The CDR3 DNA reads TGCGCCAGCGGACTCGGTAGTCCGCACGAGACCCAGTACTTC. Translated, it gives CASGLGSPHETQYF.

The chain recombines TRBV4-3 with TRBJ1-4; D remains ambiguous. CDR3 length equals 19 residues. The germline gives CDR1 LGHNA, CDR2 YSLEER. V was pared by 0 bases and J by 1 base, with 18 bases between. The CDR3 coding sequence is TGCGCCAGCAGCCAAGAAGTTACGACGGGGAGGCAAACTAATGAAAAACTGTTTTTT. Its protein product is CASSQEVTTGRQTNEKLFF.